This T cell receptor (beta chain) was profiled in a study of CD8+CD57+ T cells in acquired aplastic anemia. In the study overall: Sorted cells (CD4+ and CD8+) yielded DNA amounts that averaged about 3.4 ug. Study results and limitations: The same twenty-nine CD8+ CDR3 sequences occurred in patients and in controls. Patients showed no significant difference from controls in CD8+ Simpson's diversity.

Genomic DNA templated the TCR beta VDJ and CDR3 profiling. TCRdb processed the reads anew with MiXCR; each CDR3 protein has one entry. The sample contains hundreds of thousands of distinct CDR3 sequences, more than 25% of which appear only once. The table lists this clonotype with many counts. Its antigen remains unidentified. The CDR3 consists of 16 residues. CDR1 is SGHAT, CDR2 FQNNGV, per germline. V was pared by 5 bases and J by 1 base, with 5 bases of the junction left unmatched. Sequenced patients had shown CD8+CD57+ cell expansion by flow cytometry. Patients were therapy-naive when their blood was sampled.

V and J are TRBV11-2 and TRBJ1-6, with 7 positions matching TRBD1. The clonotype comes from a human donor with aplastic anemia. Material: sorted CD4+, CD8+, or CD8+CD57+ T cells (not recorded which) from PBMCs. CDR3 residues: CASSRRGESYNSPLHF. In DNA, the CDR3 is TGTGCCAGCAGCCGCAGGGGGGAATCCTATAATTCACCCCTCCACTTT.